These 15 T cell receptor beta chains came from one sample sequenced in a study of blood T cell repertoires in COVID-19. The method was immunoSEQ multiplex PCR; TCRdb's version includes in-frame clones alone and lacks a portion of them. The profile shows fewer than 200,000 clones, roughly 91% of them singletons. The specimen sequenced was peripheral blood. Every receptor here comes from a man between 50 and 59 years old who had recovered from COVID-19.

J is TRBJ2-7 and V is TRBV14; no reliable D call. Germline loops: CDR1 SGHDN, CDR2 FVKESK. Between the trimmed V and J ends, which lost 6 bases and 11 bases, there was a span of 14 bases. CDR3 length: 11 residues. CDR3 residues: CASSPGWVKYF. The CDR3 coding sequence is TGTGCCAGCAGTCCGGGTTGGGTGAAGTACTTC.

For the CDR3, the DNA is TGTGCCACCAGTGCCGAAACAGGGGGATGGGGGACCCAGTACTTC. Amino acids: CATSAETGGWGTQYF. J is TRBJ2-5 and V is TRBV24-1; 8 bases match TRBD1. The CDR3 is 15 residues long. CDR1 and CDR2 (germline): KGHDR, SFDVKD. V was clipped by 5 bases and J by 7 bases; unmatched bases: 11.

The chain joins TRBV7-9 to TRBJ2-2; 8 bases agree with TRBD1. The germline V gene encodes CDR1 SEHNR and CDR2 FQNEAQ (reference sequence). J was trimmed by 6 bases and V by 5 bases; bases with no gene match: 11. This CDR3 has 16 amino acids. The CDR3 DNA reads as TGTGCCAGCAGCGCGCGGACAGGGCTTTTCCCCGGGGAGCTGTTTTTT. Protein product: CASSARTGLFPGELFF.

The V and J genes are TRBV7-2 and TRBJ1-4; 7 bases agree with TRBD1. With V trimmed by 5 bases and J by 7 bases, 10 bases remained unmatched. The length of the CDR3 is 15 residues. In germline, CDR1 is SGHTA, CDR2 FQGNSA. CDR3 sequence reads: CASSTTGTLGEKLFF. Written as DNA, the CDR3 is TGTGCCAGCAGCACGACAGGGACACTTGGTGAAAAACTGTTTTTT.

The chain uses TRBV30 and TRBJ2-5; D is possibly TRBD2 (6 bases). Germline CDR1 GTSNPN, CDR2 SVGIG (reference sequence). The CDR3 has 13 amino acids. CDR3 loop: CASQRGWQETQYF. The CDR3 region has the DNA TGTGCTTCTCAACGGGGGTGGCAAGAGACCCAGTACTTC.

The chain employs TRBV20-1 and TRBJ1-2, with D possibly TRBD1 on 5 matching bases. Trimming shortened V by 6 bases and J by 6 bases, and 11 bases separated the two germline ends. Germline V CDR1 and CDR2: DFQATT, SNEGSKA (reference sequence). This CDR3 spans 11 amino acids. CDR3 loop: CSASRQNGYTF. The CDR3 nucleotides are TGCAGTGCCAGTCGACAGAATGGCTACACCTTC.

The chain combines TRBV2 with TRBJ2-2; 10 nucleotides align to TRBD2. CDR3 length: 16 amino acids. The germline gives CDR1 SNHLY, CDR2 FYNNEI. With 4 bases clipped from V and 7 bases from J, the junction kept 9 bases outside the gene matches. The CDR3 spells CASSVERGGQGGELFF. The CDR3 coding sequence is TGTGCCAGCAGTGTGGAGCGGGGGGGCCAAGGCGGGGAGCTGTTTTTT.

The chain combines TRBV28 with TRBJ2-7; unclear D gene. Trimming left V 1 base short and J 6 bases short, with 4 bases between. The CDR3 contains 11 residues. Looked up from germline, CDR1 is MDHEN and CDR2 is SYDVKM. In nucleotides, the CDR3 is TGTGCCAGCAGTTTATCGTCCGAGCAGTACTTC. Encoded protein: CASSLSSEQYF.

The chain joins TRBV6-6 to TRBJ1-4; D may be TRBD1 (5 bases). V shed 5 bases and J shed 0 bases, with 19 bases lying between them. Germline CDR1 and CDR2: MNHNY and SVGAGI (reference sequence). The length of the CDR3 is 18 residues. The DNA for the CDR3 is TGTGCCAGCAGTCCGCAGGGTAGGAGTACGGCAACTAATGAAAAACTGTTTTTT. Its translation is CASSPQGRSTATNEKLFF.

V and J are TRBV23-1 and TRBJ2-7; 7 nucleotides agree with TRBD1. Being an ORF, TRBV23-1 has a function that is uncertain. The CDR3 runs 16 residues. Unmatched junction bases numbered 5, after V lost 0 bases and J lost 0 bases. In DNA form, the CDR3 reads TGCGCCAGCAGTCAATCGAAACAGGGGTCCTCCTACGAGCAGTACTTC. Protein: CASSQSKQGSSYEQYF.

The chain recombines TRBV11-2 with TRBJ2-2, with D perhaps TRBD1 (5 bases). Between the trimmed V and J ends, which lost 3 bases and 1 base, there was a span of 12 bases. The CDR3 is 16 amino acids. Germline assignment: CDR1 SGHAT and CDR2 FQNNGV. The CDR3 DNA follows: TGTGCCAGCAGCTTGCAGGGCAATCTGAACACCGGGGAGCTGTTTTTT. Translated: CASSLQGNLNTGELFF. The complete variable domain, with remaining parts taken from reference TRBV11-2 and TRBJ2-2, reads EAGVAQSPRYKIIEKRQSVAFWCNPISGHATLYWYQQILGQGPKLLIQFQNNGVVDDSQLPKDRFSAERLKGVDSTLKIQPAKLEDSAVYLCASSLQGNLNTGELFFGEGSRLTVL.

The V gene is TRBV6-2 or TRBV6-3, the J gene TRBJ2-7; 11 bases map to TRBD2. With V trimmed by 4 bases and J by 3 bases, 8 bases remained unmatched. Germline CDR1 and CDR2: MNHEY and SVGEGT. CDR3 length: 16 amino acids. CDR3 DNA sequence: TGTGCCAGCAGTTTTACTAGCGGGGGAAGCGACTACGAGCAGTACTTC. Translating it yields CASSFTSGGSDYEQYF.

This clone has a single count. CDR3: CAISESGPENTQYF. The CDR3 coding sequence is TGTGCCATCAGTGAGTCGGGGCCAGAAAATACGCAGTATTTT. The chain has TRBV10-3 and TRBJ2-3; D is perhaps TRBD1 (5 bases). Trimming shortened V by 0 bases and J by 7 bases, and 11 bases separated the two germline ends. The CDR3 is 14 amino acids. Germline values: CDR1 ENHRY, CDR2 SYGVKD.

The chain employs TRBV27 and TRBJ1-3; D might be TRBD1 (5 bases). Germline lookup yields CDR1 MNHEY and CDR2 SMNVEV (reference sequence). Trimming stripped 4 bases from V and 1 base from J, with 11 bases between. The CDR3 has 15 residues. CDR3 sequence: CASSYQGWSGNTIYF. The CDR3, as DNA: TGTGCCAGCAGTTACCAGGGATGGTCTGGAAACACCATATATTTT.

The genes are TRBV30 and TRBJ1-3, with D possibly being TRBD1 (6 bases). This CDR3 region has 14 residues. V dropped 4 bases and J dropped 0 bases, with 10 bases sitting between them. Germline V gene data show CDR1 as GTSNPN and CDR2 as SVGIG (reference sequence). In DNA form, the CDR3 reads TGTGCCTGGAATTCAGGGGCCTCTGGAAACACCATATATTTT. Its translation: CAWNSGASGNTIYF.